The 21 T cell receptor beta chains below all came from one sample that was sequenced in a study of T cells in Graves' hyperthyroidism and ophthalmopathy. RNA transcripts gave rise to amplified TCR beta CDR3 regions. The study used the HTBI primer set for a first-round RT-PCR of the TCR CDR3. TCRdb re-called the multiplex PCR reads with MiXCR, one entry per CDR3 protein. The sample contains roughly 530,000 distinct CDR3 sequences, about a sixth of which appear only once. Sequencing was carried out using blood. These TCRs come from a woman between 18 and 29 years old with Graves' ophthalmopathy.

This clonotype was observed at least ten times. The rearrangement uses TRBV27 and TRBJ1-1; D not certain. The CDR3 is 12 amino acids. Germline CDR1 MNHEY, CDR2 SMNVEV (reference sequence). The V gene lost 5 bases and the J gene lost 5 bases, with 9 bases spanning the gap. The CDR3 region has the DNA TGTGCCAGCAGTGGAGGTCGTACTGAAGCTTTCTTT. It encodes CASSGGRTEAFF.

This clonotype was detected many times. The chain combines TRBV3-1 with TRBJ2-7; TRBD1 agrees at 8 bases. CDR1 and CDR2 (germline): LGHDT, YNNKEL (reference sequence). V lost 5 bases and J lost 2; bases outside the gene matches: 11. This CDR3 is 16 amino acids long. CDR3 sequence reads: CASSSLGQAITYEQYF. The CDR3 nucleotides read TGTGCCAGCAGCTCTCTGGGACAGGCTATAACCTACGAGCAGTACTTC.

Of note for this clonotype: At one end, the junction sequence differs from germline, possibly due to a read error. The chain is built from TRBV11-3 and TRBJ2-7; 7 positions match TRBD1. Germline V CDR1 and CDR2: SGHNT, YENEEA. This CDR3 comprises 13 residues. The CDR3 DNA reads as TGTGCCAGCAGCTACAGGGGATCCTACGGGCAGTACTTC. Translating gives CASSYRGSYGQYF.

Many counts were recorded for this clonotype. This sequence joins TRBV2 and TRBJ1-2; D is unclear. Germline lookup yields CDR1 SNHLY and CDR2 FYNNEI. The CDR3 length is 14 residues. V dropped 1 base and J dropped 4 bases, with 10 bases sitting between them. CDR3 nucleotide sequence: TGTGCCAGCAGTGAAGGCATAAGGATCTATGGCTACACCTTC. It yields the protein CASSEGIRIYGYTF.

This clonotype showed up many times. The J gene is TRBJ1-2, the V gene TRBV30; D gene unclear. Germline V gives CDR1 GTSNPN, CDR2 SVGIG (reference sequence). V lost 2 bases to trimming and J lost 4 bases, with 11 bases between them. The CDR3 length is 13 residues. The CDR3 reads CAWSRSPGYGYTF. CDR3 in DNA: TGTGCCTGGAGTAGATCACCGGGCTATGGCTACACCTTC.

This clonotype was picked up a small number of times. The J gene is TRBJ2-3, the V gene TRBV4-3; 7 bases line up with TRBD1. Germline V gene sequence: CDR1 LGHNA, CDR2 YSLEER. CDR3 length equals 18 residues. Trimming took 0 bases from V and 2 from J; bases not matched to a gene: 11. In nucleotides, the CDR3 is TGCGCCAGCAGCCAAGATGTCTCATCGACAGGGTACACAGATACGCAGTATTTT. It yields the protein CASSQDVSSTGYTDTQYF.

This clonotype showed up just a few times. The rearrangement uses TRBV5-6 and TRBJ2-7; 9 bases fit TRBD1. CDR3 length equals 15 residues. V was pared by 4 bases and J by 7 bases, with 12 bases of the junction left unmatched. Germline V gives CDR1 SGHDT, CDR2 YYEEEE. The CDR3 sequence is CASSLWTGATREQYF. In DNA form, the CDR3 reads TGTGCCAGCAGCCTCTGGACAGGGGCCACTAGGGAGCAGTACTTC.

Ten or more counts support this clonotype. The V gene is TRBV5-1, the J gene TRBJ1-2; the match to TRBD1 covers 7 bases. V lost 3 bases, J lost 0 bases, and 11 bases stayed unmatched. Per the germline V gene, CDR1 is SGHRS and CDR2 is YFSETQ. The CDR3 totals 17 residues. The CDR3 sequence is CASSSGQTPGSNYGYTF. DNA of the CDR3: TGCGCCAGCAGCTCGGGACAGACTCCAGGTTCTAACTATGGCTACACCTTC.

Turning to this clonotype: A much larger clone lies a single base off, so this may be a read error. The chain uses TRBV6-2 or TRBV6-3 and TRBJ1-2; tentatively, D is TRBD1 (6 bases). The ends were cut back, 6 bases at V and 4 bases at J, with 12 bases in the middle. Germline V gene data show CDR1 as MNHEY and CDR2 as SVGEGT. There are 13 residues in the CDR3. CDR3 nucleotides: TGTGCCAGCAGCCAACAGGGCCCCTATGGCTACACCTTC. Translating it yields CASSQQGPYGYTF.

This clonotype came up many times. The chain recombines TRBV10-3 with TRBJ1-1; TRBD1 agrees at 10 bases. Germline lookup yields CDR1 ENHRY and CDR2 SYGVKD. V lost 4 bases and J lost 11; bases outside the gene matches: 13. The CDR3 runs 15 residues. CDR3 bases: TGTGCCATCAGTGGGACCGGGACAGGGGTCTTTCGGGCTTTCTTT. The encoded protein is CAISGTGTGVFRAFF.

About this clonotype: A read error may be the cause here, since a much bigger clone is one base away. The V call is TRBV6-1, the J call TRBJ2-6; D possibly corresponds to TRBD1 (6 bases). This CDR3 is 19 amino acids long. Trimming cost V 4 bases and J 4 bases, with 23 bases left between them. Germline loops: CDR1 MNHNS, CDR2 SASEGT. The DNA for the CDR3 is TGTGCCAGCAGTGCCCGTGAACAGGGTCATGATTGGGGGGCCAACGTCCTGACTTTC. It translates to CASSAREQGHDWGANVLTF.

This clonotype was seen only a few times. The V call is TRBV7-3, the J call TRBJ1-2; 7 bases align to TRBD1. The J segment lost 6 bases and the V segment lost 2 bases, leaving 6 bases of the junction unmatched. CDR1 is SGHTA, CDR2 FQGTGA, per germline. The CDR3 is 14 residues long. The CDR3 sequence: CASSLWDRVDGYTF. CDR3 bases: TGTGCCAGCAGCTTATGGGACAGAGTGGATGGCTACACCTTC.

This clonotype was counted at least ten times. The V and J genes are TRBV28 and TRBJ1-5; perhaps TRBD1 as D (5 bases). V was shortened by 10 bases and J by 2 bases, with 15 bases between the two germline ends. Germline CDR1 is MDHEN and CDR2 is SYDVKM. The CDR3 sequence is 14 residues long. The CDR3 loop is CATALTERNQPQHF. CDR3 coding DNA: TGTGCCACCGCGCTGACAGAGCGCAATCAGCCCCAGCATTTT.

This clonotype was recorded many times. The chain joins TRBV20-1 to TRBJ2-7, with TRBD1 identical over 7 bases. V shed 3 bases and J 1 base; nucleotides not matched to a gene: 3. CDR1 and CDR2 from the germline V gene are DFQATT and SNEGSKA (reference sequence). The CDR3 runs to 13 residues. CDR3 in DNA: TGCAGTGCTAGGACAGGGAGTTCCTACGAGCAGTACTTC. This translates into CSARTGSSYEQYF.

This clonotype was observed at least ten times. V and J are TRBV25-1 and TRBJ1-5; the D gene is possibly TRBD1 (5 bases). Deletions cut 7 bases from V and 4 bases from J, with 20 bases between. The CDR3 is 16 residues long. Looked up from germline, CDR1 is MGHDK and CDR2 is SYGVNS. CDR3 DNA sequence: TGTGCCAGCATCATCCCGGGACGGATTAATAATCAGCCCCAGCATTTT. Residues: CASIIPGRINNQPQHF.

The J gene is TRBJ1-6, the V gene TRBV18; 7 bases line up with TRBD1. V lost 3 bases, J lost 7 bases, and 9 bases stayed unmatched. CDR3 length equals 16 residues. Germline CDR1 KGHSH, CDR2 LQKENI. CDR3 DNA: TGTGCCAGCTCACCGCTCACAGGGGAGGGGAATTCACCCCTCCACTTT. Translation gives CASSPLTGEGNSPLHF. Using reference TRBV18 and TRBJ1-6 for the parts outside the CDR3, the full variable domain is NAGVMQNPRHLVRRRGQEARLRCSPMKGHSHVYWYRQLPEEGLKFMVYLQKENIIDESGMPKERFSAEFPKEGPSILRIQQVVRGDSAAYFCASSPLTGEGNSPLHFGNGTRLTVT.

V usage is TRBV20-1 and J usage is TRBJ2-2; D perhaps matches TRBD1 (6 bases). The V gene lost 6 bases and the J gene lost 1 base, with 12 bases spanning the gap. CDR3 size: 14 residues. Germline V CDR1 and CDR2: DFQATT, SNEGSKA (reference sequence). This CDR3 reads CSASSTGNTGELFF. CDR3 DNA: TGCAGTGCCTCCTCGACAGGGAACACCGGGGAGCTGTTTTTT.

This clonotype was counted ten times or more. The rearrangement uses TRBV28 and TRBJ2-7; maybe TRBD1 (6 bases). The V gene's germline CDR1 is MDHEN and CDR2 SYDVKM. The CDR3 has 14 residues. Trimming pared 8 bases from V and 1 base from J, leaving 15 bases between. The CDR3 sequence: CASAPGHISYEQYF. In DNA form, the CDR3 reads TGTGCCAGCGCCCCGGGACACATATCCTACGAGCAGTACTTC.

This clonotype was observed many times. This rearrangement joins TRBV5-5 to TRBJ2-1; D perhaps matches TRBD1 (5 bases). The germline V gene has CDR1 SGHKS and CDR2 YYEKEE (reference sequence). Trimming took 0 bases from V and 12 from J, leaving 10 bases between them. The CDR3 covers 12 residues. CDR3 in amino acids: CASSLGQDMQFF. In DNA form, the CDR3 reads TGTGCCAGCAGCTTGGGGCAGGACATGCAGTTCTTC.

Ten or more counts support this clonotype. The chain carries TRBV5-1 and TRBJ1-1; weak D call: TRBD1 (5 bases). The germline V gene encodes CDR1 SGHRS and CDR2 YFSETQ. V was pared by 1 base and J by 1 base, with 11 bases between. The CDR3 is made up of 15 amino acids. The CDR3: CASSLRLGENTEAFF. For the CDR3, the DNA is TGCGCCAGCAGCTTGAGGCTAGGGGAGAACACTGAAGCTTTCTTT.

This clonotype showed up many times. V and J are TRBV30 and TRBJ2-7, with D hard to call. The CDR3 length is 11 residues. Germline V gene lookup returns CDR1 GTSNPN and CDR2 SVGIG (reference sequence). Trimming shortened V by 1 base and J by 3 bases, and 4 bases separated the two germline ends. The CDR3 DNA sequence: TGTGCCTGGAGTGGCCTCTACGAGCAGTACTTC. Encoded protein: CAWSGLYEQYF.